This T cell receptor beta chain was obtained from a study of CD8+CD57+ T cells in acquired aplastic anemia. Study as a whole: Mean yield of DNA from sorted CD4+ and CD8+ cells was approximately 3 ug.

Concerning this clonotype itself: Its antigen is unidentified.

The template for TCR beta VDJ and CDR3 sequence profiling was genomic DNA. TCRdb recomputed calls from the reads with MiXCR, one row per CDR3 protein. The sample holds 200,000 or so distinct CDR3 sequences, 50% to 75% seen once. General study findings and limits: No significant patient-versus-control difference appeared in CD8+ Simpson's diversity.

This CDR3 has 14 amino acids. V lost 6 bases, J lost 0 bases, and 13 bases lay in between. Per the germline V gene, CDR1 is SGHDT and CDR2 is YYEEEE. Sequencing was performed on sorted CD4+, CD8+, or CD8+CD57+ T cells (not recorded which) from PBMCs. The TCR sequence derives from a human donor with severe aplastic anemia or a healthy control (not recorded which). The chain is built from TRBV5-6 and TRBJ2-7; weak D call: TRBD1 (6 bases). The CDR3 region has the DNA TGTGCCAGCAACCCGGGACATCGCTCCTACGAGCAGTACTTC. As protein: CASNPGHRSYEQYF.